Following are 26 T cell receptor beta chains from one sample sequenced in a study of T cell responses to AZD1222 COVID-19 vaccine. Libraries were prepared by immunoSEQ multiplex PCR; TCRdb keeps only in-frame clonotypes and omits some of them. The repertoire consists of under 150,000 clones, with approximately 90% occurring once and the leading ten covering 5.2%. This sample comprised peripheral blood, obtained on day 0 of AZD1222 vaccination. The receptors come from an adult in good health.

The rearrangement links TRBV19 to TRBJ1-5, with 8 bases identical to TRBD1. In germline, CDR1 is LNHDA, CDR2 SQIVND (reference sequence). This CDR3 is built from 14 residues. V was pared by 6 bases and J by 3 bases, with 4 bases of the junction left unmatched. The CDR3 sequence is CASRGQGFNQPQHF. DNA of the CDR3: TGTGCCAGTAGAGGACAGGGTTTCAATCAGCCCCAGCATTTT.

This sequence joins TRBV28 and TRBJ1-1, with a weak D call TRBD1 (5 bases). Germline V gives CDR1 MDHEN, CDR2 SYDVKM. Trimming cost V 8 bases and J 4 bases, with 20 bases left between them. The CDR3 has 15 amino acids. The CDR3 DNA reads TGTGCCAGCCCCGACTCACGGGAGGGGAGCACTGAAGCTTTCTTT. This translates into CASPDSREGSTEAFF.

The rearrangement links TRBV7-9 to TRBJ2-7, with 8 bases lining up with TRBD1. The trim removed 5 bases at V and 5 bases at J, leaving 8 bases unmatched. Germline assignment: CDR1 SEHNR and CDR2 FQNEAQ (reference sequence). There are 14 residues in the CDR3. The CDR3 nucleotides are TGTGCCAGCAGCGTACAGGGGGGAGGCCACGAGCAGTACTTC. This sequence encodes CASSVQGGGHEQYF.

The chain combines TRBV5-6 with TRBJ1-6; D is perhaps TRBD1 (5 bases). Germline CDR1 SGHDT, CDR2 YYEEEE. V was trimmed by 3 bases and J by 10 bases, leaving 17 bases between them. CDR3 size: 15 residues. CDR3 sequence reads: CASSYGAGGYSPLHF. DNA of the CDR3: TGTGCCAGCAGCTACGGGGCCGGGGGTTACTCACCCCTCCACTTT.

J is TRBJ2-7 and V is TRBV24-1; no reliable D call. V was cut by 4 bases and J by 3 bases, with 9 bases left in between. Germline CDR1 reads KGHDR; CDR2 reads SFDVKD. The CDR3 has 13 residues. The CDR3 loop is CATSDRRNYEQYF. For the CDR3, the DNA is TGTGCCACCAGTGACCGGAGAAACTACGAGCAGTACTTC.

The chain links TRBV27 to TRBJ1-6; D gene ambiguous. CDR3 length: 10 amino acids. The V end lost 8 bases, the J end lost 14 bases, and 10 bases lay between the germline ends. CDR1 is MNHEY, CDR2 SMNVEV, per germline (reference sequence). The DNA for the CDR3 is TGTGCCAGCGCCTATCTGACCCTCCACTTT. It yields the protein CASAYLTLHF.

This rearrangement joins TRBV19 to TRBJ2-5, with D perhaps TRBD1 or TRBD2 (5 bases each). The germline V and J ends were trimmed by 5 bases and 7 bases, with 17 bases remaining between them. The CDR3 is 14 amino acids. CDR1 is LNHDA and CDR2 is SQIVND in the germline V gene (reference sequence). CDR3 amino acids: CASSGGTGGRTQYF. The CDR3 nucleotides read TGTGCCAGTAGTGGGGGAACCGGCGGGCGGACCCAGTACTTC.

This chain joins TRBV2 and TRBJ2-1; D may be TRBD2 (6 bases). Germline CDR1 and CDR2: SNHLY and FYNNEI. The CDR3 has 13 residues. Trimming pared 8 bases from V and 5 bases from J, leaving 13 bases between. The CDR3 here is CASLAEPHNEQFF. The CDR3 nucleotides are TGTGCCAGCTTAGCGGAACCCCACAATGAGCAGTTCTTC.

This sequence joins TRBV9 and TRBJ2-3, with unresolved D. This CDR3 region has 14 residues. V was clipped by 3 bases and J by 4 bases, with 12 bases between them. CDR1 SGDLS and CDR2 YYNGEE come from the germline V gene. The CDR3 nucleotides read TGTGCCAGCAGCGGGAGATGGAGCGCAGATACGCAGTATTTT. As protein: CASSGRWSADTQYF.

The rearrangement uses TRBV25-1 and TRBJ2-7, with D hard to call. Per the germline V gene, CDR1 is MGHDK and CDR2 is SYGVNS. The CDR3 is 11 amino acids. The ends were cut back, 5 bases at V and 3 bases at J, with 5 bases in the middle. CDR3 sequence: CASSFGYEQYF. The CDR3 region has the DNA TGTGCCAGCAGTTTTGGCTACGAGCAGTACTTC.

CDR3 sequence (DNA): TGTGCCAGTGACGGGACAGGGGACCCTAACTATGGCTACACCTTC. This gives the protein CASDGTGDPNYGYTF. The chain employs TRBV6-4 and TRBJ1-2; 10 nucleotides match TRBD1. With V trimmed by 9 bases and J by 0 bases, 7 bases remained unmatched. The length of the CDR3 is 15 residues. The V gene's germline CDR1 is MRHNA and CDR2 SNTAGT.

The chain links TRBV7-9 to TRBJ2-7, with a tentative D call TRBD1 (5 bases). Germline assignment: CDR1 SEHNR and CDR2 FQNEAQ (reference sequence). V dropped 4 bases and J dropped 5 bases, with 15 bases sitting between them. The length of the CDR3 is 14 residues. In nucleotides, the CDR3 is TGTGCCAGCAGCTCCTGGACACCAGGGCACGAGCAGTACTTC. Amino acid sequence: CASSSWTPGHEQYF. The whole variable domain, filled in from reference TRBV7-9 and TRBJ2-7, reads DTGVSQNPRHKITKRGQNVTFRCDPISEHNRLYWYRQTLGQGPEFLTYFQNEAQLEKSRLLSDRFSAERPKGSFSTLEIQRTEQGDSAMYLCASSSWTPGHEQYFGPGTRLTVT.

The V gene is TRBV4-2, the J gene TRBJ1-1; D remains unclear. This CDR3 spans 15 amino acids. The germline V gene has CDR1 LGHNA and CDR2 YNFKEQ. V dropped 2 bases and J dropped 4 bases, with 14 bases sitting between them. CDR3 protein: CASSQKVGMGTEAFF. CDR3 bases: TGTGCCAGCAGCCAAAAAGTAGGGATGGGCACTGAAGCTTTCTTT.

The rearrangement uses TRBV6-5 and TRBJ1-1; the D is unclear. The CDR3 spans 11 residues. In germline, CDR1 is MNHEY, CDR2 SVGAGI. The germline V and J ends were trimmed by 6 bases and 4 bases, with 6 bases remaining between them. CDR3 in amino acids: CASRFSTEAFF. Written as DNA, the CDR3 is TGTGCCAGCAGATTCAGCACTGAAGCTTTCTTT.

The V call is TRBV24-1, the J call TRBJ1-5; 7 bases are shared with TRBD1. Losses at the gene ends were 6 bases for V and 4 bases for J; bases not matched to a gene: 2. CDR1 KGHDR and CDR2 SFDVKD come from the germline V gene. The CDR3 has 13 residues. The chain's CDR3 is CATSKQGNQPQHF. CDR3 bases: TGTGCCACCAGTAAACAGGGGAATCAGCCCCAGCATTTT.

The chain employs TRBV7-3 and TRBJ1-2; the match to TRBD1 covers 8 bases. Looked up from germline, CDR1 is SGHTA and CDR2 is FQGTGA. The V segment lost 5 bases and the J segment 8 bases; nucleotides outside the gene matches: 7. The CDR3 has 13 amino acids. The CDR3 DNA reads as TGTGCCAGCAGCCCACAGGGGGATACGGGCTACACCTTC. Residues: CASSPQGDTGYTF.

The chain links TRBV18 to TRBJ1-5, with 9 nucleotides matching TRBD1. The V and J ends lost 5 bases and 7 bases, in that order; junction bases with no gene match: 9. The germline CDR1 and CDR2 sequences are KGHSH and LQKENI. The CDR3 totals 15 residues. The CDR3 bases are TGTGCCAGCTCAACAGTGGGACAGGGCGGACAGCCCCAGCATTTT. This encodes CASSTVGQGGQPQHF.

V gene TRBV9 combines with J gene TRBJ2-3; 7 positions match TRBD1. Trimming cost V 2 bases and J 1 base; bases outside gene matches: 1. Germline-derived CDR1 and CDR2 are SGDLS and YYNGEE. This CDR3 comprises 14 residues. The CDR3 DNA is TGTGCCAGCAGCGTCGACAGGGGCACAGATACGCAGTATTTT. Its protein product is CASSVDRGTDTQYF.

The chain links TRBV28 to TRBJ2-1, with 7 bases identical to TRBD2. Germline V lookup: CDR1 MDHEN, CDR2 SYDVKM. V gave up 6 bases and J gave up 7 bases; unmatched junction bases: 12. The CDR3 spans 15 residues. This CDR3 reads CASRPRVASGNEQFF. CDR3 DNA sequence: TGTGCCAGCAGACCAAGGGTGGCTAGCGGAAATGAGCAGTTCTTC.

The chain joins TRBV5-8 to TRBJ2-2; possibly TRBD1 for D (7 bases). This CDR3 spans 16 amino acids. V was clipped by 0 bases and J by 6 bases, with 15 bases between them. CDR1 is SGHTS, CDR2 YDEGEE, per germline. CDR3 nucleotide sequence: TGTGCCAGCAGCTTGGTCAGGGGGGCCGCGGCCGGGGAGCTGTTTTTT. It translates to CASSLVRGAAAGELFF.

This rearrangement joins TRBV19 to TRBJ2-3; no firm D call. Germline CDR1 reads LNHDA; CDR2 reads SQIVND (reference sequence). The CDR3 has 15 residues. Trimming removed 7 bases from V and 0 bases from J, with 14 bases in between. This chain's CDR3 is CASTLNFGSTDTQYF. CDR3 in DNA: TGTGCCAGTACTCTAAATTTCGGCAGCACAGATACGCAGTATTTT.

The chain links TRBV5-1 to TRBJ2-1, with 9 bases matching TRBD2. Losses at the gene ends were 0 bases for V and 2 bases for J; bases not matched to a gene: 3. CDR3 length: 16 amino acids. Germline V gene lookup returns CDR1 SGHRS and CDR2 YFSETQ. CDR3 residues: CASSLDGGRAYNEQFF. Written as DNA, the CDR3 is TGCGCCAGCAGCTTGGATGGCGGGAGGGCCTACAATGAGCAGTTCTTC.

This chain connects TRBV19 to TRBJ1-2; TRBD1 matches at 7 bases. The CDR3 sequence is 13 residues long. Germline-derived CDR1 and CDR2 are LNHDA and SQIVND (reference sequence). The trim removed 9 bases at V and 3 bases at J, leaving 7 bases unmatched. CDR3 DNA: TGTGCCAGCAGCTGGACAGGAGACTATGGCTACACCTTC. As protein: CASSWTGDYGYTF.

This clone appeared once. The genes are TRBV19 and TRBJ2-1; D perhaps matches TRBD2 (7 bases). CDR1 is LNHDA, CDR2 SQIVND, per germline (reference sequence). V was pared by 3 bases and J by 10 bases, with 19 bases between. The CDR3 sequence is 15 residues long. In DNA, the CDR3 is TGTGCCAGTAGTATTTTGGGGGGGGCGGGCAAGGAGCAGTTCTTC. It translates to CASSILGGAGKEQFF.

The chain couples TRBV11-2 to TRBJ2-1; D remains ambiguous. This CDR3 comprises 14 residues. The germline gives CDR1 SGHAT, CDR2 FQNNGV. V was trimmed by 2 bases and J by 2 bases, leaving 7 bases between them. CDR3 amino acids: CASSLTAAYNEQFF. For the CDR3, the DNA is TGTGCCAGCAGCTTAACGGCTGCCTACAATGAGCAGTTCTTC.

This sequence joins TRBV6-2 or TRBV6-3 and TRBJ2-1; D call uncertain. This CDR3 comprises 15 residues. The V gene's germline CDR1 is MNHEY and CDR2 SVGEGT. Between the trimmed V and J ends, which lost 0 bases and 6 bases, there was a span of 12 bases. The chain's CDR3 is CASSYSLSGFNEQFF. In nucleotides, the CDR3 is TGTGCCAGCAGTTACTCTCTTTCTGGTTTCAATGAGCAGTTCTTC.